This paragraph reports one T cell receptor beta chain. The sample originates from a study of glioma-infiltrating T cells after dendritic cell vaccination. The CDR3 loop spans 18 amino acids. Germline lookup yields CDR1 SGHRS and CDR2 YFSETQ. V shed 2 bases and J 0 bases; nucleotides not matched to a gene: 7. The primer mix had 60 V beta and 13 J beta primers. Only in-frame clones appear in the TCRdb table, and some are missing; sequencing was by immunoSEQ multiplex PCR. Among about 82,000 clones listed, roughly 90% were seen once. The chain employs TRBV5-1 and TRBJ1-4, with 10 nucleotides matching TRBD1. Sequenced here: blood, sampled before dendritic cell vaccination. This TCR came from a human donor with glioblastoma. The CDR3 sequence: CASSFVGQGVSTNEKLFF. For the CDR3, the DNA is TGCGCCAGCAGCTTCGTCGGACAGGGGGTTTCAACTAATGAAAAACTGTTTTTT. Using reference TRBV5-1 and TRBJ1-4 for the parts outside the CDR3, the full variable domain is KAGVTQTPRYLIKTRGQQVTLSCSPISGHRSVSWYQQTPGQGLQFLFEYFSETQRNKGNFPGRFSGRQFSNSRSEMNVSTLELGDSALYLCASSFVGQGVSTNEKLFFGSGTQLSVL.